A few counts support the clone carrying this TCR beta chain. Its cognate antigen is unknown. Researchers took RNA transcripts and amplified the TCR beta CDR3 regions from them. Researchers ran a first-round RT-PCR on the TCR CDR3 using the HTBI primer set. TCRdb re-called the multiplex PCR reads with MiXCR, one entry per CDR3 protein. The table records around 600,000 distinct CDR3 sequences, 12% to 15% of them present only once. The source of the sample is a study of T cells in Graves' hyperthyroidism and ophthalmopathy. Findings and caveats of the study: Blood samples included most of the expanded thyroid clonotypes exceeding 0.001.

The germline V gene encodes CDR1 MNHNS and CDR2 SASEGT. The germline V and J ends were trimmed by 8 bases and 4 bases, with 23 bases remaining between them. There are 16 residues in the CDR3. The TCR comes from a woman between 18 and 29 years old with Graves' ophthalmopathy. The chain links TRBV6-1 to TRBJ1-1; D may be TRBD1 (6 bases). Sequencing used blood. The CDR3: CASLITYRDQGTEAFF. In DNA, the CDR3 is TGTGCCAGCCTTATTACTTACAGGGATCAAGGCACTGAAGCTTTCTTT.